The 17 T cell receptor beta chains given below trace back to one sample, sequenced in a study of T cells in Graves' hyperthyroidism and ophthalmopathy. RNA transcripts yielded amplified TCR beta CDR3 regions. Researchers ran a first-round RT-PCR on the TCR CDR3 using the HTBI primer set. TCRdb re-derived calls from the multiplex PCR reads in MiXCR, one entry per CDR3 protein. Altogether fewer than 350,000 distinct CDR3 sequences are present, 10% to 15% being singletons, with the ten largest covering about 8%. Source material: blood. Receptors originate from a woman in her twenties or thirties with Graves' hyperthyroidism that later progressed to Graves' ophthalmopathy.

Many counts were recorded for this clonotype. CDR3 coding DNA: TGTGCCAGCAGTGGAGGCCTACAAGAGACCCAGTACTTC. It yields the protein CASSGGLQETQYF. The chain couples TRBV2 to TRBJ2-5, with unresolved D. Per the germline V gene, CDR1 is SNHLY and CDR2 is FYNNEI. V lost 4 bases and J lost 2, with 8 bases in between. This CDR3 has 13 residues.

This clonotype was observed at least ten times. V gene TRBV4-2 combines with J gene TRBJ1-5, with D unclear. This CDR3 is 15 amino acids long. Between the trimmed V and J ends, which lost 0 bases and 3 bases, there was a span of 9 bases. Looked up from germline, CDR1 is LGHNA and CDR2 is YNFKEQ. As DNA, the CDR3 is TGTGCCAGCAGCCAAGATTCGGCAATCAATCAGCCCCAGCATTTT. Its protein is CASSQDSAINQPQHF.

This clonotype has just a few counts. CDR3 sequence (DNA): TGCGCCAGCAGCCCATCCGGGACAGGGGGCCGGGAGCAGTTCTTC. This codes for CASSPSGTGGREQFF. This chain joins TRBV4-3 and TRBJ2-1, with 12 bases aligning to TRBD1. Germline lookup yields CDR1 LGHNA and CDR2 YSLEER. There are 15 residues in the CDR3. The V and J ends lost 4 bases and 10 bases, in that order; junction bases with no gene match: 8.

This clonotype was observed at least ten times. The chain couples TRBV7-6 to TRBJ1-2, with TRBD1 matching over 9 bases. The CDR3 loop spans 16 amino acids. V gave up 2 bases and J gave up 6 bases; unmatched junction bases: 10. CDR1 SGHVS and CDR2 FNYEAQ come from the germline V gene. The CDR3 DNA reads TGTGCCAGCAGCTTAAATTGGGACAGGGCTATGAATGGCTACACCTTC. Translating it yields CASSLNWDRAMNGYTF.

The V gene is TRBV15, the J gene TRBJ2-1; tentatively, D is TRBD2 (5 bases). CDR3 length: 17 amino acids. Germline-derived CDR1 and CDR2 are LNHNV and YYDKDF (reference sequence). With 0 bases removed from V and 1 base from J, the gap between germline ends came to 13 bases. The CDR3 DNA reads as TGTGCCACCAGCAGAGACCAAGGACGGGGATCCTACAATGAGCAGTTCTTC. This encodes CATSRDQGRGSYNEQFF. The full variable domain, completed using reference TRBV15 and TRBJ2-1, is DAMVIQNPRYQVTQFGKPVTLSCSQTLNHNVMYWYQQKSSQAPKLLFHYYDKDFNNEADTPDNFQSRRPNTSFCFLDIRSPGLGDTAMYLCATSRDQGRGSYNEQFFGPGTRLTVL.

The table lists this clonotype with a count of one. The chain carries TRBV6-2 or TRBV6-3 and TRBJ2-7, with 7 bases aligning to TRBD1. The trim removed 0 bases at V and 2 bases at J, leaving 7 bases unmatched. Germline CDR1 MNHEY, CDR2 SVGEGT. The CDR3 spans 16 residues. The CDR3 coding sequence is TGTGCCAGCAGTTACTCACCTGGACAGGTAACCTACGAGCAGTACTTC. Protein: CASSYSPGQVTYEQYF.

The table lists this clonotype with many counts. The genes are TRBV7-2 and TRBJ2-3; unclear D gene. The ends were cut back, 1 base at V and 3 bases at J, with 14 bases in the middle. The CDR3 spans 16 residues. Germline values: CDR1 SGHTA, CDR2 FQGNSA. For the CDR3, the DNA is TGTGCCAGCAGCTTAGTGCTCACCGGAAGGACAGATACGCAGTATTTT. Residues: CASSLVLTGRTDTQYF.

Concerning this clonotype: This clone may be a read error of a much larger clone one base away. The chain recombines TRBV7-9 with TRBJ1-5; D is perhaps TRBD1 (5 bases). Germline CDR1 and CDR2: SEHNR and FQNEAQ (reference sequence). The CDR3 totals 16 residues. Deletions cut 4 bases from V and 5 bases from J, with 18 bases between. The CDR3 region has the DNA TGTGCCAGCAGCTACAGTACAGTTGTGGGGGATCAGCCCCAGCATTTT. Protein sequence: CASSYSTVVGDQPQHF.

This clonotype showed up many times. This rearrangement joins TRBV30 to TRBJ1-1; TRBD1 might be the D (5 bases). V was cut by 1 base and J by 1 base, with 10 bases left in between. CDR1 is GTSNPN, CDR2 SVGIG, per germline (reference sequence). The length of the CDR3 is 14 residues. The CDR3 DNA reads TGTGCCTGGAGTGCCGGGACTAGGAACACTGAAGCTTTCTTT. It encodes CAWSAGTRNTEAFF.

This clonotype was counted a few times. The chain has TRBV5-1 and TRBJ2-7, with D possibly matching TRBD1 (6 bases). The germline CDR1 and CDR2 sequences are SGHRS and YFSETQ. V was trimmed by 0 bases and J by 5 bases, leaving 12 bases between them. The CDR3 spans 14 residues. In DNA form, the CDR3 reads TGCGCCAGCAGCTTGGGTTATACAGGGAACGAGCAGTACTTC. Translating gives CASSLGYTGNEQYF.

The rearrangement links TRBV6-1 to TRBJ1-6; TRBD1 might be the D (5 bases). The germline V gene encodes CDR1 MNHNS and CDR2 SASEGT. CDR3 length equals 15 residues. The ends were cut back, 6 bases at V and 2 bases at J, with 11 bases in the middle. The CDR3 sequence is CASRIGTTYNSPLHF. CDR3 in DNA: TGTGCCAGCAGGATCGGGACGACCTATAATTCACCCCTCCACTTT.

There are many counts of this clonotype. The chain combines TRBV5-1 with TRBJ2-1, with 8 bases matching TRBD2. The CDR3 consists of 15 residues. Germline values: CDR1 SGHRS, CDR2 YFSETQ. Trimming cost V 4 bases and J 3 bases; bases outside gene matches: 6. Written as DNA, the CDR3 is TGCGCCAGCAGCCCCACCGGGACTAGCTACAATGAGCAGTTCTTC. It encodes CASSPTGTSYNEQFF.

The V and J genes are TRBV11-3 and TRBJ2-6; D gene unclear. Germline lookup yields CDR1 SGHNT and CDR2 YENEEA. The CDR3 is 13 residues long. Trimming left V 6 bases short and J 2 bases short, with 5 bases between. DNA for the CDR3: TGTGCCAGCAGGCGTGCTGGGGCCAACGTCCTGACTTTC. It encodes CASRRAGANVLTF.

The chain uses TRBV19 and TRBJ1-1; 8 bases are shared with TRBD1. V trimming: 8 bases; J trimming: 5 bases; junction bases outside the gene matches: 7. Germline loops: CDR1 LNHDA, CDR2 SQIVND (reference sequence). CDR3 size: 13 residues. Written as DNA, the CDR3 is TGTGCCAGTGAAAGGACAGGGAATACTGAAGCTTTCTTT. The encoded protein is CASERTGNTEAFF.

This clonotype was counted only a few times. The gene calls are TRBV4-2 and TRBJ1-2, with no clear D. V gave up 5 bases and J gave up 4 bases, with 11 bases separating them. Germline values: CDR1 LGHNA, CDR2 YNFKEQ. The CDR3 is 13 amino acids. The CDR3: CASSTGNAYGYTF. The CDR3 bases are TGTGCCAGCAGCACCGGGAATGCCTATGGCTACACCTTC.

This clonotype has at least ten counts. This chain uses TRBV20-1 with TRBJ2-1; D remains ambiguous. The CDR3 runs 14 residues. CDR1 is DFQATT and CDR2 is SNEGSKA in the germline V gene (reference sequence). V dropped 6 bases and J dropped 4 bases, with 16 bases sitting between them. For the CDR3, the DNA is TGCAGTGCGAGCCCCGTGCTCGGGTACAATGAGCAGTTCTTC. It yields the protein CSASPVLGYNEQFF.

This clonotype was counted at least ten times. V is TRBV27 and J is TRBJ2-3; 9 nucleotides agree with TRBD2. The CDR3 is 16 residues long. The J segment lost 0 bases and the V segment lost 7 bases, leaving 8 bases of the junction unmatched. In germline, CDR1 is MNHEY, CDR2 SMNVEV (reference sequence). This chain's CDR3 is CASTAGGLLSTDTQYF. CDR3 nucleotides: TGTGCCAGCACCGCGGGAGGGCTACTTAGCACAGATACGCAGTATTTT.